This T cell receptor (beta chain) was identified during a study of T cell responses to AZD1222 COVID-19 vaccine. Data came from immunoSEQ multiplex PCR; TCRdb stores just in-frame clones and leaves some out. The sample has 140,000 to 150,000 clones; approximately 85% are singletons. V dropped 7 bases and J dropped 1; count of bases not matched to a gene: 11. The CDR3 has 17 amino acids. CDR1 WNHNN and CDR2 SYGVQD come from the germline V gene (reference sequence). The TCR sequence derives from an adult in good health. The material sequenced was peripheral blood, taken on day 0 of AZD1222 vaccination. The gene calls are TRBV10-1 and TRBJ1-4; 8 nucleotides align to TRBD1. The CDR3 here is CASTPGQALITNEKLFF. The CDR3, as DNA: TGCGCCAGCACCCCGGGACAGGCGCTTATAACTAATGAAAAACTGTTTTTT.